This T cell receptor (beta chain) was observed in a study of cytomegalovirus exposure and HLA in healthy donors. There are 15 residues in the CDR3. CDR1 is SGHRS and CDR2 is YFSETQ in the germline V gene. Trimming shortened V by 7 bases and J by 0 bases, and 14 bases separated the two germline ends. With respect to this clone: The antigen is unknown.

PCR used 60 Vbeta primers and 13 Jbeta primers. Sequencing was performed with immunoSEQ multiplex PCR; in TCRdb, only in-frame clones are kept and a portion is missing. This sample has over 100,000 clones, with 60% to 85% found just once. Study-wide results and limits: One later analysis reportedly identified an Asian-associated ancestry cluster that showed fewer N-insertions than the roughly 720-donor mean. In a later analysis, V- and J-gene trimming of beta chains associated with a DCLRE1C missense variant, replicated independently. Association with HLA alleles at 0.05 false discovery rate was found for 17,000 or so TCR beta sequences in a later analysis. Prior analysis indicated that the majority of TCR beta V segments exhibited productivity approximately 87% or approximately 30% of the time.

The chain joins TRBV5-1 to TRBJ2-1; the D gene is possibly TRBD2 (6 bases). The sequence came from a woman aged 25 to 39 in good health and CMV-seropositive. The sample comprised PBMCs. The CDR3 loop reads CASYLDYSSYNEQFF. CDR3 DNA: TGCGCCAGCTACCTGGACTACAGCTCCTACAATGAGCAGTTCTTC.